This T cell receptor (beta chain) stems from a study of radiation and T cells in renal cell carcinoma. Study-wide findings and caveats: From baseline, blood top tumor clonotypes peaked at 2 weeks post-radiation. Pretreatment tumor biopsies were lacking, so baseline clonotypes are unknown.

Losses at the gene ends were 3 bases for V and 5 bases for J; bases not matched to a gene: 6. CDR3 length: 16 residues. Germline assignment: CDR1 SEHNR and CDR2 FQNEAQ (reference sequence). This clone was observed once. Its specificity is unknown. The table came from immunoSEQ multiplex PCR; TCRdb's copy has only in-frame clones and leaves some out. The sample has about 26,000 clones, about 84% seen once. Time point here: blood 2 weeks post-SBRT. Treatment meaning: 15 Gy SBRT to primary tumor, nephrectomy 4 weeks later. The sample in question was blood, obtained from a patient whose treatment included radiotherapy and nephrectomy. This chain uses TRBV7-9 with TRBJ2-5; 13 positions match TRBD2. The clonotype comes from a man in his fifties or sixties with renal cell carcinoma. CDR3 nucleotides: TGTGCCAGCAGCTTTACCGGACTAGCGGGAGCCGAGACCCAGTACTTC. Its translation is CASSFTGLAGAETQYF.